The 15 T cell receptor beta chains given below trace back to one sample, sequenced in a study of T cell repertoires in cytomegalovirus infection. TCRdb ran MiXCR on the reads and lists one entry per CDR3 protein. Of 200,000 to 300,000 distinct CDR3 sequences listed, roughly 13% were seen once; the top ten hold around 9%. Material: PBMCs. Receptors were obtained from a human donor in good health (CMV status not recorded). Some clones in this sample may be carry-over from other donors' samples.

This clonotype was counted ten times or more. The chain links TRBV7-9 to TRBJ1-4; 8 nucleotides line up with TRBD1. The CDR3 sequence is 17 residues long. V gave up 6 bases and J gave up 1 base; unmatched junction bases: 10. From germline, CDR1 is SEHNR and CDR2 FQNEAQ (reference sequence). DNA of the CDR3: TGTGCCAGCAGTCACAATGCAGGGGGCGAAACTAATGAAAAACTGTTTTTT. It is translated as CASSHNAGGETNEKLFF. Full variable domain (remainder filled in from reference TRBV7-9 and TRBJ1-4): DTGVSQNPRHKITKRGQNVTFRCDPISEHNRLYWYRQTLGQGPEFLTYFQNEAQLEKSRLLSDRFSAERPKGSFSTLEIQRTEQGDSAMYLCASSHNAGGETNEKLFFGSGTQLSVL.

This clonotype was picked up many times. The chain joins TRBV25-1 to TRBJ2-2; perhaps D is TRBD1 or TRBD2 (5 bases each). Per the germline V gene, CDR1 is MGHDK and CDR2 is SYGVNS. V shed 6 bases and J shed 1 base, with 18 bases lying between them. The CDR3 consists of 17 residues. The CDR3 loop reads CASSEPPGRLNTGELFF. The CDR3 DNA reads as TGTGCCAGCAGCGAACCACCGGGACGCCTGAACACCGGGGAGCTGTTTTTT.

At least ten counts were recorded for this clonotype. The chain combines TRBV7-9 with TRBJ2-5; TRBD1 aligns across 10 bases. Germline V gives CDR1 SEHNR, CDR2 FQNEAQ (reference sequence). The trim removed 5 bases at V and 1 base at J, leaving 7 bases unmatched. CDR3 length: 16 residues. This chain's CDR3 is CASSPGDRGLQETQYF. The DNA for the CDR3 is TGTGCCAGCAGCCCAGGGGACAGGGGCCTCCAAGAGACCCAGTACTTC.

The DNA of the CDR3 is TGCAGTGCCGAATCGACTAGCGGGAGGGACGAGCAGTACGTC. Amino acids: CSAESTSGRDEQYV. This rearrangement joins TRBV20-1 to TRBJ2-7, with 14 bases aligning to TRBD2. Looked up from germline, CDR1 is DFQATT and CDR2 is SNEGSKA (reference sequence). The junction had 6 bases not matched to a gene; V was cut back by 6 bases and J by 5 bases. CDR3 length: 14 amino acids.

This clonotype was detected only a few times. The chain recombines TRBV28 with TRBJ2-5; 8 nucleotides line up with TRBD2. The V and J ends lost 8 bases and 5 bases, in that order; junction bases with no gene match: 13. Germline V CDR1 and CDR2: MDHEN, SYDVKM. This CDR3 comprises 15 residues. CDR3 amino acids: CASGGARLAGETQYF. The CDR3 region has the DNA TGTGCCAGCGGGGGGGCCCGGCTAGCGGGTGAGACCCAGTACTTC.

This clonotype was observed a few times. The chain combines TRBV7-8 with TRBJ1-2; D not certain. In germline, CDR1 is SGHVS, CDR2 FQNEAQ. Trimming took off 6 bases at V and 0 bases at J, with 14 bases between the two ends. This CDR3 contains 15 residues. CDR3 residues: CASREGRISNYGYTF. CDR3 DNA: TGTGCCAGCAGAGAAGGGCGGATTTCTAACTATGGCTACACCTTC.

This chain uses TRBV28 with TRBJ2-7; possible D gene TRBD1, 6 bases. CDR1 MDHEN and CDR2 SYDVKM come from the germline V gene. The CDR3 runs to 14 residues. V gave up 6 bases and J gave up 0 bases, with 12 bases separating them. CDR3 sequence reads: CASRPGTNSYEQYF. DNA of the CDR3: TGTGCCAGCAGACCCGGGACAAACTCCTACGAGCAGTACTTC.

This clonotype has at least ten counts. Here the CDR3 DNA reads TGTGCCAGCAGCTTAGGGGGGTACCAGCAAGGCTACACCTTC. Residues: CASSLGGYQQGYTF. This chain joins TRBV7-9 and TRBJ1-2, with D tentatively TRBD1 (5 bases). The CDR3 is 14 residues long. The V end was cut by 1 base, the J end by 8 bases, with 14 bases between. Germline lookup yields CDR1 SEHNR and CDR2 FQNEAQ (reference sequence).

This clonotype showed up many times. The gene calls are TRBV12-3 or TRBV12-4 and TRBJ2-7, with TRBD1 identical over 7 bases. V was clipped by 5 bases and J by 7 bases; unmatched bases: 8. The CDR3 covers 13 residues. The CDR3 DNA is TGTGCCAGCAGTATACCACAGGGACAGGAGCAGTACTTC. Translated: CASSIPQGQEQYF.

This clonotype was detected only a few times. The chain carries TRBV29-1 and TRBJ2-3, with 7 bases matching TRBD2. This CDR3 has 14 amino acids. The ends lost 8 bases at V and 2 bases at J; junction bases unmatched: 10. Germline-derived CDR1 and CDR2 are SQVTM and ANQGSEA. The CDR3 nucleotides read TGCAGCTGGAGCGGGACTATAACCACAGATACGCAGTATTTT. This codes for CSWSGTITTDTQYF.

Only a few counts were recorded for this clonotype. The chain carries TRBV20-1 and TRBJ1-1; 8 bases align to TRBD1. The CDR3 is 13 amino acids. The J segment lost 4 bases and the V segment lost 5 bases, leaving 6 bases of the junction unmatched. CDR1 and CDR2 from the germline V gene are DFQATT and SNEGSKA (reference sequence). The CDR3 spells CSAGQGVGTEAFF. The CDR3 DNA sequence: TGCAGTGCTGGACAGGGAGTCGGCACTGAAGCTTTCTTT.

This clonotype appeared a few times. The CDR3 here is CSARAPSGGYEQYF. The CDR3 DNA sequence: TGCAGTGCTAGAGCCCCTAGCGGGGGCTACGAGCAGTACTTC. The V gene is TRBV20-1, the J gene TRBJ2-7; 10 bases line up with TRBD2. CDR3 size: 14 residues. From germline, CDR1 is DFQATT and CDR2 SNEGSKA (reference sequence). V dropped 1 base and J dropped 3; count of bases not matched to a gene: 3.

The rearrangement uses TRBV10-2 and TRBJ2-7; D unresolved. Germline CDR1 is WSHSY and CDR2 is SAAADI. The CDR3 covers 14 residues. V lost 6 bases, J lost 2 bases, and 14 bases lay in between. CDR3 protein: CASSIRFTPYEQYF. As DNA, the CDR3 is TGCGCCAGCAGCATAAGGTTTACACCCTACGAGCAGTACTTC.

This clonotype was counted between two and nine times. The V and J genes are TRBV20-1 and TRBJ2-7; 8 nucleotides match TRBD2. In germline, CDR1 is DFQATT, CDR2 SNEGSKA (reference sequence). Losses at the gene ends were 3 bases for V and 5 bases for J; bases not matched to a gene: 15. There are 16 residues in the CDR3. The CDR3 bases are TGCAGTGCTAGCCCTCCTCGTATAGCGGGAAGTGACGAGCAGTACTTC. Protein sequence: CSASPPRIAGSDEQYF.

This clonotype showed up many times. This chain joins TRBV7-8 and TRBJ2-7; TRBD1 matches at 9 bases. V lost 2 bases to trimming and J lost 6 bases; unmatched junction nucleotides: 8. The CDR3 totals 15 residues. CDR1 and CDR2 from the germline V gene are SGHVS and FQNEAQ. The CDR3 reads CASSLSGQGNFEQYF. Written as DNA, the CDR3 is TGTGCCAGCAGCTTATCGGGACAGGGTAATTTCGAGCAGTACTTC.